This TCR beta chain was captured in a study of blood T cell repertoires in COVID-19. Trimming at V came to 2 bases and at J to 9 bases, leaving 8 bases not matched to a gene. In germline, CDR1 is SGHRS, CDR2 YFSETQ. The CDR3 totals 14 residues. Method: immunoSEQ multiplex PCR; TCRdb's copy keeps in-frame clones and lacks some. The sample consists of approximately 360,000 clones, roughly 88% of them appearing once. Assignment of participants to cohorts was predicated upon participant-reported clinical history. The receptor was isolated from a woman in her twenties or thirties with acute COVID-19. This chain connects TRBV5-1 to TRBJ2-1, with 7 positions matching TRBD2. Source material: PBMCs or T cells enriched from blood (not recorded which). This chain's CDR3 is CASSFSQLAFEQFF. DNA for the CDR3: TGCGCCAGCAGCTTCTCCCAACTAGCGTTTGAGCAGTTCTTC.